Below are 15 T cell receptor beta chains sequenced from a single sample in a study of cytomegalovirus exposure and HLA in healthy donors. PCR was performed using 60 Vbeta and 13 Jbeta primers. Using immunoSEQ multiplex PCR, the repertoire was profiled, and TCRdb retains in-frame clones only, with some absent. In the table there are 120,000 to 150,000 clones, 76% of which are singletons. The sequenced material came from PBMCs. The origin of the receptors is a young man in good health and CMV-seronegative.

The chain has TRBV30 and TRBJ2-7, with TRBD1 as a possible D gene (6 bases). The CDR3 has 12 residues. Trimming removed 2 bases at V and 4 bases at J, with 9 bases between. Germline loops: CDR1 GTSNPN, CDR2 SVGIG (reference sequence). Written as DNA, the CDR3 is TGTGCCTGGAGTCCGACAGGTTACGAGCAGTACTTC. Its protein product is CAWSPTGYEQYF.

The gene calls are TRBV28 and TRBJ2-2; possibly TRBD1 for D (6 bases). V lost 5 bases and J 3 bases, leaving 16 bases between the germline ends. This CDR3 has 16 amino acids. CDR1 MDHEN and CDR2 SYDVKM come from the germline V gene. In DNA form, the CDR3 reads TGTGCCAGCAGTCGTTTGGGGGCAGGGGACACCGGGGAGCTGTTTTTT. It codes for CASSRLGAGDTGELFF.

This clone occurred once. The V call is TRBV5-6, the J call TRBJ1-2, with 7 bases that match TRBD1. From germline, CDR1 is SGHDT and CDR2 YYEEEE. With V trimmed by 5 bases and J by 1 base, 8 bases remained unmatched. The CDR3 totals 15 residues. The CDR3 DNA is TGTGCCAGCAGTTTGCCGGGACAGCTTAACTATGGCTACACCTTC. Protein sequence: CASSLPGQLNYGYTF. The full variable domain, with the rest looked up from reference TRBV5-6 and TRBJ1-2, is DAGVTQSPTHLIKTRGQQVTLRCSPKSGHDTVSWYQQALGQGPQFIFQYYEEEERQRGNFPDRFSGHQFPNYSSELNVNALLLGDSALYLCASSLPGQLNYGYTFGSGTRLTVV.

The CDR3 here is CASSRIVGNTPGTQYF. The CDR3 region has the DNA TGTGCCAGTAGCCGAATAGTAGGAAACACCCCGGGTACGCAGTATTTT. This rearrangement joins TRBV19 to TRBJ2-3; no firm D call. This CDR3 contains 16 residues. V shed 6 bases and J shed 8 bases, with 24 bases lying between them. The V gene's germline CDR1 is LNHDA and CDR2 SQIVND (reference sequence).

CDR3 coding DNA: TGTGCCAGCAGCTTATTTGAGGGCTCCTACGAGCAGTACTTC. Amino acid sequence: CASSLFEGSYEQYF. The rearrangement links TRBV7-3 to TRBJ2-7, with TRBD2 as a possible D gene (5 bases). CDR3 length: 14 residues. V was pared by 2 bases and J by 0 bases, with 8 bases between. CDR1 SGHTA and CDR2 FQGTGA come from the germline V gene.

In the case of this clone: The junction departs from the called germline gene at one end, perhaps through a read error. CDR3 loop: CASSITNSYKQYF. CDR3 nucleotides: TGTGCCAGTAGTATAACCAACAGCTACAAGCAGTACTTC. The chain couples TRBV19 to TRBJ2-7; D unclear. The CDR3 totals 13 residues. CDR1 is LNHDA, CDR2 SQIVND, per germline (reference sequence).

This chain joins TRBV19 and TRBJ2-7; 8 bases match TRBD2. V shed 8 bases, J shed 0 bases, and the junction held 3 bases outside the gene matches. The CDR3 length is 13 residues. The V gene's germline CDR1 is LNHDA and CDR2 SQIVND (reference sequence). The CDR3 spells CASREGSSYEQYF. Written as DNA, the CDR3 is TGTGCCAGTCGGGAGGGCAGCTCCTACGAGCAGTACTTC.

This clone was recorded once. The rearrangement uses TRBV7-9 and TRBJ1-1; D gene uncertain. The CDR3 runs 16 residues. Per germline, CDR1 SEHNR and CDR2 FQNEAQ (reference sequence). Trimming shortened V by 1 base and J by 2 bases, and 14 bases separated the two germline ends. The CDR3 here is CASSLGNTAINTEAFF. CDR3 coding DNA: TGTGCCAGCAGCTTAGGTAACACCGCAATAAACACTGAAGCTTTCTTT.

V is TRBV7-8 and J is TRBJ2-7; D is possibly TRBD2 (6 bases). V lost 5 bases, J lost 0 bases, and 8 bases lay in between. This CDR3 is built from 13 residues. From germline, CDR1 is SGHVS and CDR2 FQNEAQ. The CDR3 DNA sequence: TGTGCCAGCAGCGGGGGGTTCTCCTACGAGCAGTACTTC. The encoded protein is CASSGGFSYEQYF.

V is TRBV19 and J is TRBJ2-1; TRBD2 aligns across 10 bases. CDR1 is LNHDA and CDR2 is SQIVND in the germline V gene (reference sequence). This CDR3 region has 15 residues. The J segment lost 6 bases and the V segment lost 6 bases, leaving 8 bases of the junction unmatched. This CDR3 reads CASRLSGGAGNEQFF. The DNA for the CDR3 is TGTGCCAGTAGACTCAGCGGGGGGGCGGGCAATGAGCAGTTCTTC.

The chain links TRBV10-1 to TRBJ2-7, with 7 bases that match TRBD2. Germline V gene lookup returns CDR1 WNHNN and CDR2 SYGVQD (reference sequence). V shed 5 bases, J shed 4 bases, and the junction held 2 bases outside the gene matches. The CDR3 runs 12 residues. DNA for the CDR3: TGCGCCAGCAGTTCGGGGGGTTACGAGCAGTACTTC. Its protein is CASSSGGYEQYF.

This clone was counted once. The V call is TRBV16, the J call TRBJ2-7, with D maybe TRBD1 (5 bases). The CDR3 extends over 13 amino acids. CDR1 and CDR2 from the germline V gene are KGHSY and FQNENV. V lost 1 base to trimming and J lost 6 bases, with 10 bases between them. CDR3 bases: TGTGCCAGCAGCCAATTACAGGCATCCGAGCAGTACTTC. This gives the protein CASSQLQASEQYF.

V and J are TRBV7-8 and TRBJ1-2; D is perhaps TRBD1 (5 bases). With 5 bases removed from V and 0 bases from J, the gap between germline ends came to 16 bases. There are 16 residues in the CDR3. Germline CDR1 is SGHVS and CDR2 is FQNEAQ. CDR3: CASSRQSGSSNYGYTF. The CDR3 nucleotides are TGTGCCAGCAGCCGACAGTCCGGTAGCTCTAACTATGGCTACACCTTC.

This clone has a single count. The rearrangement uses TRBV5-1 and TRBJ2-3; 12 nucleotides line up with TRBD2. CDR3 size: 18 residues. The V and J ends lost 0 bases and 1 base, in that order; junction bases with no gene match: 6. The germline CDR1 and CDR2 sequences are SGHRS and YFSETQ. In nucleotides, the CDR3 is TGCGCCAGCAGCTTGGGGCTAGCGGGAGGGCTTCGCACAGATACGCAGTATTTT. Translated: CASSLGLAGGLRTDTQYF.

The chain is built from TRBV10-1 and TRBJ2-7; D may be TRBD1 (6 bases). The CDR3 consists of 14 residues. V gave up 1 base and J gave up 2 bases, with 9 bases separating them. Germline V gene sequence: CDR1 WNHNN, CDR2 SYGVQD (reference sequence). The CDR3 coding sequence is TGCGCCAGCAGTGAGTTTGCAGGGGCCTACGAGCAGTACTTC. The encoded protein is CASSEFAGAYEQYF.